This TCR beta chain is drawn from a study of shared clonotypes between healthy human individuals. Whole-study context: Three plates each covered CD4 naive and memory; CD8 naive two, CD8 memory one. Study-wide findings and caveats: Four donors held approximately 5% of naive CD4 clonotypes in common. Donor clonotype sharing was expected to depend on sequencing depth. Naive subsets generally had larger estimated richness than memory subsets.

Germline assignment: CDR1 MNHEY and CDR2 SVGAGI. Trimming removed 5 bases at V and 13 bases at J, with 14 bases between. The CDR3 runs to 12 residues. Naive-designated CD8 cells lacked CD45RO, were positively enriched for CCR7, and omitted terminally differentiated effector memory CD45RA+ cells. Only in-frame clones appear in the TCRdb table, and some are missing; sequencing was by immunoSEQ multiplex PCR. The sample has some 2,000,000 clones, around 96% seen once. Remarks on this clone: What it recognizes is unknown.

Sequencing used naive CD8+ T cells sorted from blood. The chain uses TRBV6-5 and TRBJ1-4; D might be TRBD1 (6 bases). This clonotype was sampled from a man aged 18 to 29 in good health. The CDR3 loop reads CASSNPDSSLFF. The CDR3 DNA is TGTGCCAGCAGTAATCCGGACAGCTCACTGTTTTTT.